The clone carrying this TCR beta chain was counted only a few times. The antigen is undetermined. Time point indicated: neoterminal ileum biopsy at postoperative endoscopy, about 6 months after surgery. This entry comes from a study of T cell repertoires in ileal Crohn's disease. Study details: At postoperative colonoscopy, neoterminal ileum biopsies were taken as M6. Overall study results and limits: High-frequency clones were more common in sorted CD8 than CD4 cells. Endoscopic recurrence occurred in every patient whose clonality exceeded 26.8%.

Each sample's TCRB immunosequencing used 450 to 650 nanograms of biopsy DNA. The table came from immunoSEQ multiplex PCR; TCRdb's copy has only in-frame clones and leaves some out. This table holds 55,000 to 65,000 clones, 70% to 90% found once. The clonotype comes from an adult with Crohn's disease. Sequencing input: ileal tissue.

Written as DNA, the CDR3 is TGTGCCAGCAGCGACCAGGAGGGTGGGAACACTGAAGCTTTCTTT. This sequence encodes CASSDQEGGNTEAFF. The chain is built from TRBV9 and TRBJ1-1, with D hard to call. Between the trimmed V and J ends, which lost 3 bases and 1 base, there was a span of 13 bases. The germline V gene encodes CDR1 SGDLS and CDR2 YYNGEE. The CDR3 covers 15 residues.